The 3 T cell receptor beta chains given below trace back to one sample, sequenced in a study of cytomegalovirus exposure and HLA in healthy donors. PCR was performed using 60 Vbeta and 13 Jbeta primers. Sequencing used immunoSEQ multiplex PCR; TCRdb keeps in-frame clones, though not all of them. Of around 120,000 clones listed, 81% are singletons. The sequenced sample consisted of PBMCs. The receptor set was obtained from a man younger than 35 in good health and CMV-seronegative.

This clone turned up a few times. The chain joins TRBV5-8 to TRBJ2-7; D unclear. This CDR3 spans 15 amino acids. The V end was cut by 0 bases, the J end by 0 bases, with 10 bases between. Germline CDR1 is SGHTS and CDR2 is YDEGEE. Here the CDR3 reads CASSLGEHYSYEQYF. The CDR3 DNA is TGTGCCAGCAGCTTGGGAGAGCATTACTCCTACGAGCAGTACTTC. Together with reference TRBV5-8 and TRBJ2-7, the CDR3 gives the full variable domain: EAGVTQSPTHLIKTRGQQATLRCSPISGHTSVYWYQQALGLGLQFLLWYDEGEERNRGNFPPRFSGRQFPNYSSELNVNALELEDSALYLCASSLGEHYSYEQYFGPGTRLTVT.

The chain couples TRBV29-1 to TRBJ2-7, with D possibly matching TRBD2 (5 bases). Per germline, CDR1 SQVTM and CDR2 ANQGSEA. V was trimmed by 5 bases and J by 2 bases, leaving 7 bases between them. The CDR3 length is 11 residues. In DNA, the CDR3 is TGCAGCGTTCGGGGAACCTACGAGCAGTACTTC. Its protein product is CSVRGTYEQYF.

The rearrangement links TRBV19 to TRBJ1-1; no definite D call. The CDR3 sequence is 13 residues long. Germline CDR1 reads LNHDA; CDR2 reads SQIVND (reference sequence). Written as DNA, the CDR3 is TGTGTGGCGGGGTCTGCCGGTGACACTGAAGCTTTCTTT. Protein product: CVAGSAGDTEAFF.